Below, one T cell receptor beta chain is given with its context. Its antigen has not been determined. Base qualities were left out, and no much larger clone turns up one base away. The source of the sample is a study of cytomegalovirus exposure and HLA in healthy donors (dated by TCRdb to the late 2010s). Some background on the complete study: In an earlier analysis of 587 of the donors, roughly 300 Gb of sequence data and roughly 100 million unique TCR beta sequences from roughly 190 million T cells were reported. Approximately 300 gigabases of sequencing data and approximately 93 million unique TCR sequences were included in an early release covering roughly 600 HLA-typed donors. Among the approximately 400 genotyped donors, around 81% belonged to the genetic ancestry cluster associated with self-reported Caucasian donors. The study aimed to test whether signatures of past pathogen exposure could be identified by cataloging public T cell receptors. Using immunosequencing, the study profiled T cell repertoires from 666 subjects and related those repertoires to cytomegalovirus serostatus. Besides the first cohort of around 700 subjects, a separate validation cohort made up of over a hundred different subjects was used. High-throughput TCR immunosequencing, statistical association of individual TCRs with disease status, and machine learning were combined to predict cytomegalovirus infection status. A later analysis re-analyzed previously published TCR beta repertoires from 500 to 700 donors and added high-resolution HLA genotyping to study TCR occurrence patterns. Rather than using new phenotypic data, the later analysis identified candidate immune exposures from TCR beta sequences and from how often those sequences occurred across donors. An earlier analysis of around 540 of the donors applied high-throughput TCR beta sequencing to assess whether each TCR beta V gene segment acted as functional or pseudogenic. Donor age, sex, ethnicity and CMV serostatus were compiled together with the repertoire data. A later genetic analysis used genome-wide SNP genotypes for about 55% of the 666 donors, treating that subset as a discovery cohort. All discovery cohort repertoires had been generated using a single sequencing platform. Both class I and class II loci were covered by HLA typing, at four-digit resolution. Typing coverage varied by locus: roughly 629-630 donors for A, B, C, DRB1 and DQB1; more than 500 for DQA1; nearly 610 for DPA1; approximately 470 for DPB1. Because of strong linkage in the cohort, a handful of DR-DQ haplotypes were treated as single units for association and clustering. Among some 410 genotyped donors of the cohort, an average of about 240,000 unique TCR beta nucleotide sequences were sequenced per donor, approximately 20% of them non-productive. Broader findings and caveats from the paper: Linkage disequilibrium might explain the correlated functional status among segregating V segments, but an unknown experimental factor could not be excluded. In an earlier analysis of around 500 of the donors, most TCR beta V segments appeared in productive rearrangements about 87% or about 30% of the time, broadly matching IMGT annotations. Cytomegalovirus status was reported to be diagnosed by the classifier with high specificity and sensitivity in both the original and validation cohorts. A further reported finding was that TCR beta sequences accurately predicted the HLA-A and HLA-B alleles for most subjects in the first cohort. According to a later genetic analysis, donors in an Asian-associated ancestry cluster had fewer N-insertions in productive TCRs than the approximately 650-donor mean. In a later analysis, about 17,000 TCR beta sequences were associated with specific HLA alleles at a false discovery rate of 0.05. In a later analysis, the rate of TCR association differed among HLA loci, with DRB1 alleles having the most associated TCRs and HLA-C alleles having the fewest. HLA typing was unavailable for some donors at each locus, so association tests used only the typed subset. Roughly uniform sequencing depth across donors was assumed in presence/absence analyses, although this assumption may not hold. The cohort was sequenced for TCR beta chains only, and without alpha or paired-chain data the features that could be detected were limited. The study gave a list of under 200 TCR beta chains associated with cytomegalovirus. When HLA alleles, especially DR and DQ, strongly co-occurred, TCR associations were difficult to assign to individual alleles. The earlier analysis of some 540 of the donors excluded around 17 rarely observed V segments, including chromosome 9 orphons, because counts were too low. Three of the identified cytomegalovirus-associated TCR beta chains were confirmed in vitro to be specific for cytomegalovirus antigens. Most TCR sequences were observed very rarely across donors, whereas some public TCRs were present in many individuals. It was suggested by the authors that the approach could potentially be generalized to other disease states and immunological phenotypes. Compared with equally common non-associated chains, HLA-associated TCR beta chains in a later analysis were more clonally expanded and had lower generation probabilities. A cluster of highly shared sequence variants was judged likely to represent a technical artifact of the sequencing pipeline. Immune exposure information for the cohort was limited to CMV serostatus. Some IMGT-functional V segments, including TRBV6-2 and TRBV6-3, could not be told apart with the 87-base-pair reads, so those segments were excluded. In a later genetic analysis, a missense DCLRE1C variant was associated with V-gene and J-gene trimming of TCR beta chains, and the association was replicated in an independent cohort. According to a later analysis, parvovirus B19, influenza, CMV and Epstein-Barr virus appeared linked to several top co-occurrence clusters. In a later analysis, most CMV-associated TCR beta chains were found to appear HLA-restricted, with HLA associations seemingly driven largely by CMV exposure.

The receptor library was made with the immunoSEQ multiplex PCR assay. For the multiplex PCR, a mixture combining 60 forward primers for TCR Vbeta segments and 13 reverse primers for TCR Jbeta segments was used. A multiplex PCR assay on genomic DNA amplified the CDR3 region of rearranged TCR beta genes. The Illumina HiSeq System was used to sequence the amplified TCR beta libraries as 87-base-pair reads. The authors' pipeline ran thus. Across the roughly 700 repertoires, a later analysis counted 80 million or so unique TCR beta chains, around 10 million of which were shared by at least two donors. To remove PCR and sequencing errors, raw reads were error-corrected and collapsed into unique sequences using a nearest-neighbor algorithm that merged closely related sequences. Alignment of CDR3 sequences to IMGT reference sequences was used to assign V, D and J gene segments. For a sequence to be retained, a match of at least six nucleotides was required to both a V gene segment and a J gene segment. Rearrangements were classified as productive when the CDR3 lacked stop codons and remained in frame with V and J, and all other rearrangements were classified as non-productive. CDR3 was defined by IMGT convention, running from the second conserved V-encoded cysteine to the conserved J-encoded phenylalanine. The earlier analysis of approximately 590 of the donors excluded any sequence lacking an unambiguous match to a single V gene segment. In an earlier analysis of approximately 610 of the donors, V segments were called functional above 56.7% productive rearrangements and were called segregating when the between-donor standard deviation exceeded 5%. A statistical classification framework was developed to diagnose cytomegalovirus status using the catalog of TCR beta chain sequences. In a later analysis, V and J genes were assigned by comparing TCR nucleotide sequences against IMGT/GENE-DB human TR gene sequences. In a later analysis, CDR3 sequences and most-parsimonious VDJ recombination scenarios were assigned using the TCRdist pipeline. A later analysis defined each TCR beta chain by its CDR3 amino acid sequence plus V-gene family, and excluded reads lacking a unique V-gene family. A later analysis removed 592 highly shared, low-generation-probability nucleotide sequences to deal with suspected cross-contamination and a sequencing artifact. A later analysis calculated a clonal expansion index for each public chain from normalized within-repertoire ranks of inferred template counts. In a later analysis, generation probabilities were computed with a VDJ recombination model fitted to out-of-frame rearrangements, and the resulting probabilities were checked against IGoR. A later analysis scored TCR-TCR, TCR-HLA and TCR-CMV co-occurrence with hypergeometric tests, applying a repertoire-size bias correction to TCR pairs. To estimate false discovery rates, a later analysis permuted the HLA or CMV assignments 20 times. In a later analysis, co-occurring TCRs were grouped using DBSCAN, with TCRdist sequence similarity added in when clustering inside HLA-allele-positive subsets. Co-occurrence clustering excluded repertoires with fewer than 30,000 or more than 120,000 public chains, plus five with anomalous nucleotide sharing. TCRdb provides this immuneACCESS table in a form limited to in-frame rearrangements. Some clones are lacking; in checked studies, under half of them reflect an unresolved V gene, and why the rest are absent is not known. Clone size and the V and J calls come from that table; the DNA yielded D and trimming. The sample table contains around 140,000 clones; only one count was recorded for more than 75% of them. Of the sample, 2% to 2.5% falls within the top ten clones.

V loses 0 bases, J loses 5 bases, and the germline ends lie 17 bases apart. Looking up the germline V gene yields CDR1 SGHRS and CDR2 YFSETQ. The CDR3 sequence holds 17 residues, the cysteine and phenylalanine included. Solely the CDR3 DNA is kept, with 51 bases framed from the first base. In total, over 600 healthy bone marrow donors made up the cohort. At the time of sampling, all cohort members were nominally healthy, though unrecorded immune exposures were likely present. The donor was CMV seropositive and was included in the group of some 290 seropositive cohort members. Every donor gave a peripheral blood sample, and the peripheral blood mononuclear cells from that sample were used for TCR beta sequencing. Genomic DNA was extracted from the blood cell samples with the Qiagen DNeasy Blood Extraction Kit.

Recombination joined TRBV5-1 with TRBJ2-2; D gene: possibly TRBD1, on 5 matching bases. The source material was PBMCs. This clonotype originated in a woman aged 18-29 years in good health and CMV-seropositive. The encoded CDR3 is CASSLDPQDLGTGELFF. The DNA is TGCGCCAGCAGCTTGGACCCACAGGACCTGGGGACCGGGGAGCTGTTTTTT.